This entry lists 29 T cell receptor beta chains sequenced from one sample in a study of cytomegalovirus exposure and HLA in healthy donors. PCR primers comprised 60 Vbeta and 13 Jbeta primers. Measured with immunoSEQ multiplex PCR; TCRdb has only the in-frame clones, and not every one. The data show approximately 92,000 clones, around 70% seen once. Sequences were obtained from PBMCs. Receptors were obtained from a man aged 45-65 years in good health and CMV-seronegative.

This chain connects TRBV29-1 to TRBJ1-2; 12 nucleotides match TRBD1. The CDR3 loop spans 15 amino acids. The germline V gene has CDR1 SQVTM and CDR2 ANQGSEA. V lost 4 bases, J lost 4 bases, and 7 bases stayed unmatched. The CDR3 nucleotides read TGCAGCGTTGGGGGACAGGGGGCAGTAGCCTATGGCTACACCTTC. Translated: CSVGGQGAVAYGYTF.

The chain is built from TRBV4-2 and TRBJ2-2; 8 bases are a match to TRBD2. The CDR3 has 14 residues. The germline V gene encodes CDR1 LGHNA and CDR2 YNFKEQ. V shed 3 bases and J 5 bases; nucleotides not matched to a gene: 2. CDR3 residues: CASSQRLATGELFF. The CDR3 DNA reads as TGTGCCAGCAGCCAGCGACTAGCGACCGGGGAGCTGTTTTTT.

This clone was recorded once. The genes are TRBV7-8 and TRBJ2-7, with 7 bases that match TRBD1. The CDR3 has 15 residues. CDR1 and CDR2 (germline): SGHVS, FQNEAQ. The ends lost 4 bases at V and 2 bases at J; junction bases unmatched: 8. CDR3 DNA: TGTGCCAGCAGCTCTAGAGGTACAGGGGCCTACGAGCAGTACTTC. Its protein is CASSSRGTGAYEQYF.

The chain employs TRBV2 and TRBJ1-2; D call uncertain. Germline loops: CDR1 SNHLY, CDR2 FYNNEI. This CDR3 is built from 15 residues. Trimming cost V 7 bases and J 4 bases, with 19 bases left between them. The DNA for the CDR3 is TGTGCCAGCAATTTATTGGCCAATCCACCCTATGGCTACACCTTC. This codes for CASNLLANPPYGYTF.

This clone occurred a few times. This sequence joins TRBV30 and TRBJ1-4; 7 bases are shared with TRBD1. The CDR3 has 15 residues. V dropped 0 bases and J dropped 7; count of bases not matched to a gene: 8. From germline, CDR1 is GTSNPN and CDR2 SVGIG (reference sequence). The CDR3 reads CAWSVRSRGAEKLFF. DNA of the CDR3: TGTGCCTGGAGTGTACGTTCCAGGGGGGCTGAAAAACTGTTTTTT.

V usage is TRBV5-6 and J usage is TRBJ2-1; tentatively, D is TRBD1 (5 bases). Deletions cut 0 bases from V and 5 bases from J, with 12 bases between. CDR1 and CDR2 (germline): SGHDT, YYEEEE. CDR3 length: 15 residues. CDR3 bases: TGTGCCAGCAGCTTGGAAATTGACAGCGACAATGAGCAGTTCTTC. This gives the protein CASSLEIDSDNEQFF. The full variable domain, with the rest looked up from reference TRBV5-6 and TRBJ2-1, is DAGVTQSPTHLIKTRGQQVTLRCSPKSGHDTVSWYQQALGQGPQFIFQYYEEEERQRGNFPDRFSGHQFPNYSSELNVNALLLGDSALYLCASSLEIDSDNEQFFGPGTRLTVL.

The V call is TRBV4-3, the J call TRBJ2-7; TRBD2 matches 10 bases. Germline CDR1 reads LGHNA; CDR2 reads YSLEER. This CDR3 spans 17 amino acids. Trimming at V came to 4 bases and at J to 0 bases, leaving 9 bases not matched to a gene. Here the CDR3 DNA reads TGCGCCAGCAGCCCGAGGGGGCCTAGCGGGAGCTCCTACGAGCAGTACGTC. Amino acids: CASSPRGPSGSSYEQYV.

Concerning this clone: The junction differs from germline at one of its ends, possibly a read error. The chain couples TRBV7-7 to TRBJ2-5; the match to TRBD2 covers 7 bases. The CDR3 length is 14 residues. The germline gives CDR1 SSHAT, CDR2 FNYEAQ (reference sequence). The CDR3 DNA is TGTGCTAGCAGCTTAGTCCTGGGGGGGGAGACCCAGTACTTC. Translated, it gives CASSLVLGGETQYF.

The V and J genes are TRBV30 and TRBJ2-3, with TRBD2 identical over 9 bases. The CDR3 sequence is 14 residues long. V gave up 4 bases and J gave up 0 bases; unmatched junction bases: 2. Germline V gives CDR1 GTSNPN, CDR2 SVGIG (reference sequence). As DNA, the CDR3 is TGTGCCTGGACTAGCGGGACGAGCACAGATACGCAGTATTTT. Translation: CAWTSGTSTDTQYF.

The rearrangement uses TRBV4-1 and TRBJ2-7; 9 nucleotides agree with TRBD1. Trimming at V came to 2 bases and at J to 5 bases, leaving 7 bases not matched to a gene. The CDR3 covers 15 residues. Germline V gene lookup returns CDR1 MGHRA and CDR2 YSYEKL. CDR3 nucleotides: TGCGCCAGCAGCCAACCCCGGGACAGGGCAAACGAGCAGTACTTC. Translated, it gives CASSQPRDRANEQYF.

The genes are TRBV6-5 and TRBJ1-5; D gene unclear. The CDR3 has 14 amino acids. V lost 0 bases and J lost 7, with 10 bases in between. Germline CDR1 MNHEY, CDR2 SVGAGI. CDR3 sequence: CASSYSRFRQPQHF. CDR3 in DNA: TGTGCCAGCAGTTACTCGAGATTTCGACAGCCCCAGCATTTT.

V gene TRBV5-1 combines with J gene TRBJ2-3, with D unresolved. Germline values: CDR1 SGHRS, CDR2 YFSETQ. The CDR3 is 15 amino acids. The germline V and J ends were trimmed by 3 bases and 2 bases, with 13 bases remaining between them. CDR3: CASSSTPGYTDTQYF. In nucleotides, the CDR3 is TGCGCCAGCAGCTCTACCCCAGGATACACAGATACGCAGTATTTT.

The CDR3 protein is CASSDRQGSREKLFF. The CDR3 DNA sequence: TGTGCCAGCAGTGACCGACAGGGGAGCAGGGAAAAACTGTTTTTT. The V call is TRBV27, the J call TRBJ1-4; 8 bases align to TRBD1. V trimming: 5 bases; J trimming: 8 bases; junction bases outside the gene matches: 10. Germline CDR1 and CDR2: MNHEY and SMNVEV (reference sequence). The CDR3 covers 15 residues. Combining the CDR3 with reference TRBV27 and TRBJ1-4 gives the whole variable domain EAQVTQNPRYLITVTGKKLTVTCSQNMNHEYMSWYRQDPGLGLRQIYYSMNVEVTDKGDVPEGYKVSRKEKRNFPLILESPSPNQTSLYFCASSDRQGSREKLFFGSGTQLSVL.

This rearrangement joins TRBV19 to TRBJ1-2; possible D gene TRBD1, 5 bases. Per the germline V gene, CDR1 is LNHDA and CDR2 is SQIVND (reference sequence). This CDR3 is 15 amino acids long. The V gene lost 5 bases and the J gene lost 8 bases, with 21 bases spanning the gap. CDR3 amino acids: CASSLQTGALWGYTF. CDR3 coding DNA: TGTGCCAGTAGTTTACAAACAGGAGCTCTATGGGGCTACACCTTC.

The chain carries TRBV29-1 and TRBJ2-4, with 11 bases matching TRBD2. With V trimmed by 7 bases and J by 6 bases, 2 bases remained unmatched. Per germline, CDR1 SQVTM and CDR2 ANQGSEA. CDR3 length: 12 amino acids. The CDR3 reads CSAGLAGNIQYF. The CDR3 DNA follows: TGCAGCGCTGGACTAGCGGGAAACATTCAGTACTTC. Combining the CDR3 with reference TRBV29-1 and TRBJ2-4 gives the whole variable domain SAVISQKPSRDICQRGTSLTIQCQVDSQVTMMFWYRQQPGQSLTLIATANQGSEATYESGFVIDKFPISRPNLTFSTLTVSNMSPEDSSIYLCSAGLAGNIQYFGAGTRLSVL.

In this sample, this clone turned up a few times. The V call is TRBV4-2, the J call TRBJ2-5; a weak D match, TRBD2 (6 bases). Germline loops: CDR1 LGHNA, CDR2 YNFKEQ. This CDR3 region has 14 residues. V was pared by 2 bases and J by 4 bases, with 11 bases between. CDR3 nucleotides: TGTGCCAGCAGCCAACAACGGGAGTCAGAGACCCAGTACTTC. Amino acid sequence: CASSQQRESETQYF.

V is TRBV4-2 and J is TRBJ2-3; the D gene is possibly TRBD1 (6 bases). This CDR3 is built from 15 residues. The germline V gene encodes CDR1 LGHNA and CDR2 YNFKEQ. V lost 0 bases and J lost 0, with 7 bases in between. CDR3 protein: CASSQDRGSTDTQYF. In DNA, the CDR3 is TGTGCCAGCAGCCAAGACAGGGGTAGCACAGATACGCAGTATTTT.

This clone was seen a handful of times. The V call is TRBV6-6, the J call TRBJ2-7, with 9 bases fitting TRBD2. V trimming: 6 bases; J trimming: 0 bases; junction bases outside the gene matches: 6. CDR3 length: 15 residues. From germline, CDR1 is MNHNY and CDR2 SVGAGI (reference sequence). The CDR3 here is CASSGGGGFSYEQYF. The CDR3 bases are TGTGCCAGCAGCGGCGGGGGGGGTTTCTCCTACGAGCAGTACTTC.

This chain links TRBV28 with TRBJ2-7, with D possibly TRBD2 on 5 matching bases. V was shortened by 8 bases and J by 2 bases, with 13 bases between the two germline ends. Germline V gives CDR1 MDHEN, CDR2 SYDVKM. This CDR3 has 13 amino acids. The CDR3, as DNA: TGTGCCAGCCTGAGACGGGAACCCTACGAGCAGTACTTC. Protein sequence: CASLRREPYEQYF.

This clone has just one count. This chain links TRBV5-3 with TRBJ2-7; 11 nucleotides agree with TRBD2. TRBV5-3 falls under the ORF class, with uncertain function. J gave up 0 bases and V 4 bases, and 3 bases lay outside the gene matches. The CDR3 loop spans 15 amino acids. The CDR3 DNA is TGTGCCAGAAGCCGCGGACTAGCGGGCTCCTACGAGCAGTACGTC. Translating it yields CARSRGLAGSYEQYV.

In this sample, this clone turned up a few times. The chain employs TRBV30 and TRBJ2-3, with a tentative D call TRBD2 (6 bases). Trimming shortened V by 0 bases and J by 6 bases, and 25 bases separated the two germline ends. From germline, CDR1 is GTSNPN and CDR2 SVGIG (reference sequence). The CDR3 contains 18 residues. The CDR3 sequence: CAWSVPQLTGALADTQYF. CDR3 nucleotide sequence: TGTGCCTGGAGTGTACCCCAACTGACGGGAGCCCTCGCCGATACGCAGTATTTT.

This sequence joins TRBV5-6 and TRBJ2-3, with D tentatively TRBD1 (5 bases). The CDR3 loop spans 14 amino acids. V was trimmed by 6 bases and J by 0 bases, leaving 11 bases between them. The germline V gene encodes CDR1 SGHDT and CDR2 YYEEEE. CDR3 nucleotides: TGTGCCAGCATCCGAAGGGGCAGCACAGATACGCAGTATTTT. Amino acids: CASIRRGSTDTQYF. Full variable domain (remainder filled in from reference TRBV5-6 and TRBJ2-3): DAGVTQSPTHLIKTRGQQVTLRCSPKSGHDTVSWYQQALGQGPQFIFQYYEEEERQRGNFPDRFSGHQFPNYSSELNVNALLLGDSALYLCASIRRGSTDTQYFGPGTRLTVL.

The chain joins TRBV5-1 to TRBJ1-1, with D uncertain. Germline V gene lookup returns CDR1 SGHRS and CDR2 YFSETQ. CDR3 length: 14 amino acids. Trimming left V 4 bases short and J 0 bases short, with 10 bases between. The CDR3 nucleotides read TGCGCCAGCAGCAGGGAGGGCCTGAACACTGAAGCTTTCTTT. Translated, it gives CASSREGLNTEAFF. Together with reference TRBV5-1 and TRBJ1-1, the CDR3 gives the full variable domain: KAGVTQTPRYLIKTRGQQVTLSCSPISGHRSVSWYQQTPGQGLQFLFEYFSETQRNKGNFPGRFSGRQFSNSRSEMNVSTLELGDSALYLCASSREGLNTEAFFGQGTRLTVV.

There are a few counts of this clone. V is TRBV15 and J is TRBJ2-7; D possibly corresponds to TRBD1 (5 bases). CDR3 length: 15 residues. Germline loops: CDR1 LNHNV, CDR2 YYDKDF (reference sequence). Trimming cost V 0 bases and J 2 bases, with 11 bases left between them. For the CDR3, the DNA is TGTGCCACCAGCAGAGAGAAGGGGCCAACCTACGAGCAGTACTTC. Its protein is CATSREKGPTYEQYF.

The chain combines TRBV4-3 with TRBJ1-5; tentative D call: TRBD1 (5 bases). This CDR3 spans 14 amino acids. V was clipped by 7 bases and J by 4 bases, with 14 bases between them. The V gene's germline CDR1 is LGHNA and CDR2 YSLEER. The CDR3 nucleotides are TGCGCCAGCAAGTTTAGACAGAGAAATCAGCCCCAGCATTTT. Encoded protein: CASKFRQRNQPQHF.

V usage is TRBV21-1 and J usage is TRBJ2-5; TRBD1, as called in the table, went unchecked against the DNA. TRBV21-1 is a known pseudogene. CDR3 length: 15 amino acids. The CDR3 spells CASSKGTDDQETQYF. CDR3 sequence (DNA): TGTGCCAGCAGCAAAGGGACAGACGACCAAGAGACCCAGTACTTC.

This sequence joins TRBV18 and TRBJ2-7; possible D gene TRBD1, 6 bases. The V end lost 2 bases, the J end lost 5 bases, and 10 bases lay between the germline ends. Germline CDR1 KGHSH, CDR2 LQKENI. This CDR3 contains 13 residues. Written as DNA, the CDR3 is TGTGCCAGCTCACCAGTACAGGGTAACGAGCAGTACTTC. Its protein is CASSPVQGNEQYF.

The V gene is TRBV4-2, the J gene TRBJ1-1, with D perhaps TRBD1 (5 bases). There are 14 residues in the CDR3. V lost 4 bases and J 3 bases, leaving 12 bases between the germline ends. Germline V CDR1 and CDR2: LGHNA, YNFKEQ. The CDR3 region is CASSPVDRDTEAFF. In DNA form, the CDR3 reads TGTGCCAGCAGCCCGGTTGACAGAGACACTGAAGCTTTCTTT.

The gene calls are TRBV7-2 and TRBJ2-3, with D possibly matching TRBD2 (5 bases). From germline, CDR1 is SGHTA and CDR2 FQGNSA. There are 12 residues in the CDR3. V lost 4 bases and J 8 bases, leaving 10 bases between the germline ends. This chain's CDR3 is CASSSPGSTQYF. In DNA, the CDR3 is TGTGCCAGCAGCTCCCCGGGAAGTACGCAGTATTTT.